A selection of T cell receptor beta chains follows, all from one sample in a study of blood T cell repertoires in COVID-19. The repertoire was sequenced with immunoSEQ multiplex PCR; TCRdb's copy has only in-frame clones and lacks some. The repertoire holds more than 300,000 clones, over 85% seen once, with roughly a tenth in the top ten. Sequenced sample: PBMCs or T cells enriched from blood (not recorded which). The receptors originated from a woman under 40 who had recovered from COVID-19. Each CDR3 is given with its conserved first and last residue. Each record gives: D gene, clone size, V gene, J gene, CDR3 protein, CDR3 DNA. D genes are given only for firm matches. Clone size is not always given. Where it is, it says once, few, many or a class for expanded clones.

d_call: TRBD1; clone_size: .; v_call: TRBV19; j_call: TRBJ1-2; cdr3_aa: CASRQQGAISTDGYTF; cdr3_nt: TGTGCCAGTAGGCAACAGGGGGCGATTTCTACCGATGGCTACACCTTC
d_call: .; clone_size: once; v_call: TRBV12-5; j_call: TRBJ2-3; cdr3_aa: CASGLGQATDTQYF; cdr3_nt: TGTGCTAGTGGTTTGGGACAGGCAACAGATACGCAGTATTTT
d_call: TRBD2; clone_size: .; v_call: TRBV6-5; j_call: TRBJ2-5; cdr3_aa: CASSYSPSGNKETQYF; cdr3_nt: TGTGCCAGCAGTTACTCACCTAGCGGGAACAAAGAGACCCAGTACTTC
d_call: .; clone_size: .; v_call: TRBV3-1/TRBV3-2; j_call: TRBJ2-1; cdr3_aa: CASSQEGRLNEQFF; cdr3_nt: TGTGCCAGCAGCCAAGAGGGTAGACTCAATGAGCAGTTCTTC
d_call: TRBD1; clone_size: .; v_call: TRBV11-3; j_call: TRBJ2-1; cdr3_aa: CASSLGRDRVNEQFF; cdr3_nt: TGTGCCAGCAGCTTAGGGCGGGACAGGGTCAATGAGCAGTTCTTC
d_call: .; clone_size: few; v_call: TRBV19; j_call: TRBJ1-1; cdr3_aa: CASSIGWGPGNTEAFF; cdr3_nt: TGTGCCAGTAGTATTGGTTGGGGGCCTGGGAACACTGAAGCTTTCTTT
d_call: .; clone_size: .; v_call: TRBV5-1; j_call: TRBJ1-3; cdr3_aa: CASSAPGGSSGNTIYF; cdr3_nt: TGCGCCAGCAGCGCGCCGGGAGGCAGCTCTGGAAACACCATATATTTT
d_call: .; clone_size: few; v_call: TRBV2; j_call: TRBJ2-5; cdr3_aa: CASTRQSPGETQYF; cdr3_nt: TGTGCCAGCACTAGACAGTCTCCAGGGGAGACCCAGTACTTC
d_call: .; clone_size: few; v_call: TRBV10-1; j_call: TRBJ2-7; cdr3_aa: CASSGEGRYEQYF; cdr3_nt: TGCGCCAGCAGTGGAGAGGGCCGCTACGAGCAGTACTTC
d_call: TRBD1; clone_size: .; v_call: TRBV5-4; j_call: TRBJ2-1; cdr3_aa: CASSSGTATYNEQFF; cdr3_nt: TGTGCCAGCAGTTCCGGGACAGCCACCTACAATGAGCAGTTCTTC
d_call: .; clone_size: few; v_call: TRBV19; j_call: TRBJ1-4; cdr3_aa: CASSSQGRSEKLFF; cdr3_nt: TGTGCCAGTAGTTCCCAGGGTCGAAGTGAAAAACTGTTTTTT
d_call: TRBD1; clone_size: .; v_call: TRBV12-5; j_call: TRBJ1-1; cdr3_aa: CASGLLRDRGSYTEAFF; cdr3_nt: TGTGCTAGTGGTCTCCTCCGGGACAGGGGGTCGTACACTGAAGCTTTCTTT
d_call: TRBD2; clone_size: .; v_call: TRBV7-6; j_call: TRBJ2-1; cdr3_aa: CASSLSSSGYNEQFF; cdr3_nt: TGTGCCAGCAGCTTATCGTCTAGCGGTTACAATGAGCAGTTCTTC
d_call: .; clone_size: .; v_call: TRBV27; j_call: TRBJ1-6; cdr3_aa: CASSLGGGGSPLHF; cdr3_nt: TGTGCCAGCAGTTTGGGGGGAGGGGGTTCACCCCTCCACTTT
d_call: .; clone_size: .; v_call: TRBV30; j_call: TRBJ1-4; cdr3_aa: CAWSNLIAQEKLFF; cdr3_nt: TGTGCCTGGAGCAATTTAATAGCACAAGAAAAACTGTTTTTT
d_call: TRBD2; clone_size: .; v_call: TRBV5-1; j_call: TRBJ2-5; cdr3_aa: CASTQLAGEETQYF; cdr3_nt: TGCGCCAGCACCCAACTAGCGGGAGAAGAGACCCAGTACTTC
d_call: .; clone_size: few; v_call: TRBV19; j_call: TRBJ1-5; cdr3_aa: CASSLRISNQPQHF; cdr3_nt: TGTGCCAGTAGTCTAAGAATCAGCAATCAGCCCCAGCATTTT
d_call: TRBD2; clone_size: .; v_call: TRBV9; j_call: TRBJ2-5; cdr3_aa: CASSVEGTSGETQYF; cdr3_nt: TGTGCCAGCAGCGTAGAGGGGACTAGCGGAGAGACCCAGTACTTC
d_call: .; clone_size: .; v_call: TRBV7-9; j_call: TRBJ1-2; cdr3_aa: CASSLARSFYYGYTF; cdr3_nt: TGTGCCAGCAGCTTAGCGCGTAGCTTCTACTATGGCTACACCTTC
d_call: TRBD2; clone_size: .; v_call: TRBV7-2; j_call: TRBJ2-1; cdr3_aa: CASSLAVRLARFF; cdr3_nt: TGTGCCAGCAGCTTAGCGGTACGACTAGCGCGGTTCTTC
d_call: TRBD2; clone_size: .; v_call: TRBV19; j_call: TRBJ2-1; cdr3_aa: CASSKARTSGYNEQFF; cdr3_nt: TGTGCCAGTAGTAAGGCCAGGACTAGCGGCTACAATGAGCAGTTCTTC
d_call: TRBD1; clone_size: .; v_call: TRBV10-2; j_call: TRBJ1-6; cdr3_aa: CASSQKGYDRGTNNSPLHF; cdr3_nt: TGCGCCAGCAGTCAAAAAGGATATGACAGGGGGACAAATAATTCACCCCTCCACTTT
d_call: .; clone_size: .; v_call: TRBV19; j_call: TRBJ1-2; cdr3_aa: CASSDKGWGAHTF; cdr3_nt: TGTGCCAGTAGTGATAAAGGCTGGGGCGCCCACACCTTC
d_call: .; clone_size: .; v_call: TRBV19; j_call: TRBJ1-2; cdr3_aa: CARGGGPTYGYTF; cdr3_nt: TGTGCCAGAGGGGGGGGGCCCACCTATGGCTACACCTTC
d_call: .; clone_size: .; v_call: TRBV3-1/TRBV3-2; j_call: TRBJ1-3; cdr3_aa: CASSQSTGLISGNTIYF; cdr3_nt: TGTGCCAGCAGCCAATCGACAGGCTTAATTTCTGGAAACACCATATATTTT
d_call: .; clone_size: .; v_call: TRBV10-2; j_call: TRBJ1-1; cdr3_aa: CASSSQLNTEAFF; cdr3_nt: TGCGCCAGCAGTTCACAGTTGAACACTGAAGCTTTCTTT
d_call: .; clone_size: .; v_call: TRBV28; j_call: TRBJ2-2; cdr3_aa: CASSPTGTPNTGELFF; cdr3_nt: TGTGCCAGCAGCCCCACCGGGACACCGAACACCGGGGAGCTGTTTTTT
d_call: TRBD1; clone_size: .; v_call: TRBV7-2; j_call: TRBJ2-1; cdr3_aa: CASSLAWTGGNNEQFF; cdr3_nt: TGTGCCAGCAGCTTAGCTTGGACAGGGGGCAACAATGAGCAGTTCTTC
d_call: .; clone_size: .; v_call: TRBV29-1; j_call: TRBJ1-5; cdr3_aa: CGGGYSNQPQHF; cdr3_nt: TGCGGGGGGGGTTATAGCAATCAGCCCCAGCATTTT
d_call: TRBD1; clone_size: .; v_call: TRBV13; j_call: TRBJ1-1; cdr3_aa: CASSLGRGHGTEAFF; cdr3_nt: TGTGCCAGCAGCTTAGGGAGGGGGCACGGCACTGAAGCTTTCTTT
d_call: .; clone_size: once; v_call: TRBV7-9; j_call: TRBJ2-4; cdr3_aa: CASTGGGRGVQYF; cdr3_nt: TGTGCCAGCACCGGGGGCGGTCGGGGAGTTCAGTACTTC